This T cell receptor (beta chain) was profiled in a study of beta chain features in type 1 diabetes. Expressed TCRB transcripts were sequenced, since all the RNA that had been isolated was reverse transcribed. Some clones are missing from TCRdb's copy, which holds only in-frame ones; the method was immunoSEQ multiplex PCR. The data show about 620,000 clones, 15% seen once. V was pared by 4 bases and J by 5 bases, with 9 bases of the junction left unmatched. The CDR3 is 15 residues long. The germline CDR1 and CDR2 sequences are SGHRS and YFSETQ. The chain combines TRBV5-1 with TRBJ1-1; 9 positions agree with TRBD1. The sequence was obtained from a man younger than 35 in good health. The specimen sequenced was naive CD4+ T cells from blood. The CDR3 protein is CASSAPDRGGTEAFF. CDR3 sequence (DNA): TGCGCCAGCAGCGCCCCGGACAGGGGAGGAACTGAAGCTTTCTTT.